These 26 T cell receptor beta chains share one sample of origin, sequenced in a study of technical replicates of blood from a handful of donors (dated by TCRdb to 2015 to 2018). The receptor library was made with the immunoSEQ multiplex PCR assay. TCRdb's version of the immuneACCESS table is confined to in-frame rearrangements and falls short of the full clone set. An unresolved V gene accounts for under half of the shortfall where checked; the remainder is of unknown origin. The sample table contains about 83,000 clones; only one count was recorded for around 94% of them. 0.2% to 0.3% of the sample belongs to the ten largest clones. The sample comprised T cells isolated from PBMCs. Source of these receptors: a human donor in good health.

V and J are TRBV10-1 and TRBJ2-1; D ambiguous. V shed 4 bases and J shed 0 bases, with 4 bases lying between them. The CDR3 runs 13 residues. CDR1 is WNHNN, CDR2 SYGVQD, per germline (reference sequence). CDR3 DNA: TGCGCCAGCAGTGCGAGCTCCTACAATGAGCAGTTCTTC. Residues: CASSASSYNEQFF.

V usage is TRBV30 and J usage is TRBJ1-1; D not certain. This CDR3 is built from 14 residues. V was pared by 6 bases and J by 2 bases, with 16 bases between. Germline V gene lookup returns CDR1 GTSNPN and CDR2 SVGIG (reference sequence). The CDR3 DNA reads TGTGCCTGTCTCGAAGGAGGCAAAAACACTGAAGCTTTCTTT. Translation: CACLEGGKNTEAFF.

The rearrangement joins TRBV5-1 to TRBJ1-6; D might be TRBD1 (5 bases). This CDR3 has 14 amino acids. Germline V gives CDR1 SGHRS, CDR2 YFSETQ. V lost 6 bases and J 13 bases, leaving 20 bases between the germline ends. CDR3 in amino acids: CASTEGQGFGPLHF. Here the CDR3 DNA reads TGCGCCAGCACGGAGGGGCAGGGTTTTGGCCCCCTCCACTTT.

This chain uses TRBV2 with TRBJ1-3; D gene unclear. Germline loops: CDR1 SNHLY, CDR2 FYNNEI. The CDR3 consists of 14 residues. The V end was cut by 7 bases, the J end by 4 bases, with 14 bases between. CDR3 residues: CASTLDRGGNTIYF. CDR3 DNA: TGTGCCAGCACCCTGGATCGCGGGGGAAACACCATATATTTT.

The V call is TRBV4-1, the J call TRBJ1-5, with TRBD1 matching 7 bases. The germline V gene encodes CDR1 MGHRA and CDR2 YSYEKL. Trimming cost V 5 bases and J 4 bases; bases outside gene matches: 2. The CDR3 has 13 residues. Written as DNA, the CDR3 is TGCGCCAGCAGCGTACAGGGGAATCAGCCCCAGCATTTT. It yields the protein CASSVQGNQPQHF.

V and J are TRBV27 and TRBJ2-2; D perhaps matches TRBD1 (5 bases). Germline values: CDR1 MNHEY, CDR2 SMNVEV (reference sequence). The CDR3 runs to 20 residues. The V end lost 0 bases, the J end lost 0 bases, and 20 bases lay between the germline ends. The DNA of the CDR3 is TGTGCCAGCAGTTTATCCCTTATCCGTCCGGACACGACGAACACCGGGGAGCTGTTTTTT. This gives the protein CASSLSLIRPDTTNTGELFF.

V gene TRBV28 combines with J gene TRBJ1-3; D is unclear. This CDR3 is built from 14 residues. Germline V gene sequence: CDR1 MDHEN, CDR2 SYDVKM. V dropped 2 bases and J dropped 5 bases, with 10 bases sitting between them. The CDR3 nucleotides are TGTGCCAGCAGTTTAGATGCAGATAGAAACACCATATATTTT. This sequence encodes CASSLDADRNTIYF.

This clone was picked up one time. The J gene is TRBJ2-5, the V gene TRBV27; D might be TRBD2 (6 bases). CDR3 length: 13 residues. The germline CDR1 and CDR2 sequences are MNHEY and SMNVEV (reference sequence). V was shortened by 3 bases and J by 5 bases, with 10 bases between the two germline ends. The CDR3 region has the DNA TGTGCCAGCAGTTTCTTGGGGGGTGAGACCCAGTACTTC. Translating it yields CASSFLGGETQYF.

A few counts support this clone. The V call is TRBV19, the J call TRBJ1-1; 8 bases match TRBD1. Per the germline V gene, CDR1 is LNHDA and CDR2 is SQIVND (reference sequence). J lost 5 bases, V lost 5 bases, and 4 bases had no gene match. This CDR3 comprises 13 residues. CDR3: CASSSRDRTEAFF. The DNA for the CDR3 is TGTGCCAGTAGTTCCCGGGACAGGACTGAAGCTTTCTTT.

This clone occurred a few times. CDR3 nucleotides: TGTGCCTGGAGTGCAGGAGGGAGATCAAGTGGCTACACCTTC. Translation: CAWSAGGRSSGYTF. J is TRBJ1-2 and V is TRBV30; D ambiguous. Germline loops: CDR1 GTSNPN, CDR2 SVGIG (reference sequence). Trimming removed 1 base from V and 7 bases from J, with 16 bases in between. The CDR3 is made up of 14 amino acids.

A single count supports this clone. The chain couples TRBV2 to TRBJ2-3; TRBD2 agrees at 7 bases. The CDR3 sequence is 13 residues long. V lost 7 bases to trimming and J lost 3 bases; unmatched junction nucleotides: 4. Per germline, CDR1 SNHLY and CDR2 FYNNEI. This chain's CDR3 is CASTGLGTDTQYF. The DNA of the CDR3 is TGTGCCAGCACCGGACTAGGGACAGATACGCAGTATTTT.

DNA of the CDR3: TGTGCCAGCAGCTTGGACAGGGTTTCCTATAATTCACCCCTCCACTTT. It is translated as CASSLDRVSYNSPLHF. The V call is TRBV11-2, the J call TRBJ1-6; 8 nucleotides line up with TRBD1. V dropped 3 bases and J dropped 1; count of bases not matched to a gene: 2. Germline CDR1 SGHAT, CDR2 FQNNGV. The CDR3 consists of 16 residues.

The chain has TRBV5-1 and TRBJ1-1, with a possible D match to TRBD1 (6 bases). CDR1 and CDR2 (germline): SGHRS, YFSETQ. This CDR3 is 15 amino acids long. With 2 bases removed from V and 1 base from J, the gap between germline ends came to 12 bases. This CDR3 reads CASSFSQGGNTEAFF. CDR3 coding DNA: TGCGCCAGCAGCTTTAGTCAAGGGGGGAACACTGAAGCTTTCTTT.

The chain combines TRBV4-1 with TRBJ2-1; TRBD2 aligns across 11 bases. J lost 9 bases, V lost 3 bases, and 10 bases had no gene match. The CDR3 is 16 residues long. Per the germline V gene, CDR1 is MGHRA and CDR2 is YSYEKL. The CDR3 nucleotides read TGCGCCAGCAGCCATGGACTAGCGGGCCGACAGGGTGAGCAGTTCTTC. This sequence encodes CASSHGLAGRQGEQFF.

The CDR3 coding sequence is TGTGCCAGCAGCACCCGACAGGGAACTGGGGACGAGCAGTACTTC. Residues: CASSTRQGTGDEQYF. This sequence joins TRBV5-4 and TRBJ2-7, with 7 bases identical to TRBD1. Germline V gene sequence: CDR1 SGHNT, CDR2 YYREEE (reference sequence). The trim removed 4 bases at V and 5 bases at J, leaving 12 bases unmatched. CDR3 size: 15 residues.

The gene calls are TRBV29-1 and TRBJ1-3; no reliable D call. The germline gives CDR1 SQVTM, CDR2 ANQGSEA. The CDR3 covers 14 residues. The germline V and J ends were trimmed by 7 bases and 0 bases, with 13 bases remaining between them. The CDR3 DNA is TGCAGCGCCTCCCGCGGGAACTCTGGAAACACCATATATTTT. Protein product: CSASRGNSGNTIYF.

This chain uses TRBV4-1 with TRBJ1-2; possibly TRBD1 for D (6 bases). CDR1 and CDR2 from the germline V gene are MGHRA and YSYEKL. The ends were cut back, 3 bases at V and 1 base at J, with 18 bases in the middle. The CDR3 is 17 residues long. CDR3 nucleotides: TGCGCCAGCAGCCATGACAGGCCCTCGCTACTTAACTATGGCTACACCTTC. This codes for CASSHDRPSLLNYGYTF.

CDR3 residues: CASSLGGLQPQHF. CDR3 nucleotide sequence: TGTGCCAGCAGCCTGGGGGGCCTTCAGCCCCAGCATTTT. The genes are TRBV5-4 and TRBJ1-5; weak D call: TRBD1 (6 bases). The V and J ends lost 4 bases and 6 bases respectively, with 11 bases between them. Looked up from germline, CDR1 is SGHNT and CDR2 is YYREEE (reference sequence). The CDR3 sequence is 13 residues long.

The chain links TRBV7-3 to TRBJ2-1; 12 bases agree with TRBD2. The V segment lost 1 base and the J segment 7 bases; nucleotides outside the gene matches: 5. The length of the CDR3 is 16 residues. Germline assignment: CDR1 SGHTA and CDR2 FQGTGA. CDR3 sequence (DNA): TGTGCCAGCAGCTTAAGTCTAGCGGGGGGGATGAATGAGCAGTTCTTC. Amino acid sequence: CASSLSLAGGMNEQFF.

V usage is TRBV28 and J usage is TRBJ1-1, with 7 bases that match TRBD1. Germline assignment: CDR1 MDHEN and CDR2 SYDVKM. The CDR3 loop spans 13 amino acids. With V trimmed by 4 bases and J by 6 bases, 5 bases remained unmatched. Here the CDR3 reads CASSSGTVSEAFF. The CDR3 DNA is TGTGCCAGCAGTTCCGGGACAGTCTCTGAAGCTTTCTTT.

The J gene is TRBJ1-1, the V gene TRBV28; perhaps TRBD1 as D (6 bases). The CDR3 has 12 residues. CDR1 and CDR2 (germline): MDHEN, SYDVKM. V shed 6 bases and J shed 3 bases, with 8 bases lying between them. DNA of the CDR3: TGTGCCAGCAGGGGGGGGCACACTGAAGCTTTCTTT. Its protein is CASRGGHTEAFF.

This sequence joins TRBV9 and TRBJ1-2; TRBD1 might be the D (5 bases). The CDR3 extends over 11 amino acids. Germline V gene sequence: CDR1 SGDLS, CDR2 YYNGEE. The CDR3 sequence: CGSAGNYGYTF. CDR3 in DNA: TGTGGTTCTGCAGGGAACTATGGCTACACCTTC.

V usage is TRBV2 and J usage is TRBJ2-1; 12 bases line up with TRBD2. This CDR3 region has 15 residues. Per germline, CDR1 SNHLY and CDR2 FYNNEI. After removal of 6 bases from V and 6 bases from J, the junction contained 6 bases not matched to a gene. CDR3 nucleotide sequence: TGTGCCAGCAGGGTGTCTAGCGGGGGGGCCAATGAGCAGTTCTTC. The encoded protein is CASRVSSGGANEQFF.

This chain connects TRBV7-8 to TRBJ1-6; D uncertain. The CDR3 totals 14 residues. CDR1 is SGHVS and CDR2 is FQNEAQ in the germline V gene. With 7 bases removed from V and 8 bases from J, the gap between germline ends came to 15 bases. CDR3 sequence reads: CASNRGGLDSPLHF. The CDR3 bases are TGTGCCAGCAACCGGGGAGGGCTGGATTCACCCCTCCACTTT.

This clone was recorded only once. The chain carries TRBV29-1 and TRBJ1-2; 10 bases fit TRBD1. J lost 8 bases, V lost 7 bases, and 10 bases had no gene match. The germline V gene has CDR1 SQVTM and CDR2 ANQGSEA. This CDR3 is built from 13 residues. As DNA, the CDR3 is TGCAGCGCCCTCCCCGGGACAGGGGACGGCTACACCTTC. Amino acids: CSALPGTGDGYTF.

V and J are TRBV28 and TRBJ2-3, with TRBD1 matching 8 bases. The germline gives CDR1 MDHEN, CDR2 SYDVKM. The length of the CDR3 is 14 residues. V dropped 8 bases and J dropped 7; count of bases not matched to a gene: 11. The CDR3 DNA is TGTGCCAGCTCTACAGGGGGAGGATTAAATACGCAGTATTTT. Translating gives CASSTGGGLNTQYF. Full variable domain (rest looked up from reference TRBV28 and TRBJ2-3): DVKVTQSSRYLVKRTGEKVFLECVQDMDHENMFWYRQDPGLGLRLIYFSYDVKMKEKGDIPEGYSVSREKKERFSLILESASTNQTSMYLCASSTGGGLNTQYFGPGTRLTVL.